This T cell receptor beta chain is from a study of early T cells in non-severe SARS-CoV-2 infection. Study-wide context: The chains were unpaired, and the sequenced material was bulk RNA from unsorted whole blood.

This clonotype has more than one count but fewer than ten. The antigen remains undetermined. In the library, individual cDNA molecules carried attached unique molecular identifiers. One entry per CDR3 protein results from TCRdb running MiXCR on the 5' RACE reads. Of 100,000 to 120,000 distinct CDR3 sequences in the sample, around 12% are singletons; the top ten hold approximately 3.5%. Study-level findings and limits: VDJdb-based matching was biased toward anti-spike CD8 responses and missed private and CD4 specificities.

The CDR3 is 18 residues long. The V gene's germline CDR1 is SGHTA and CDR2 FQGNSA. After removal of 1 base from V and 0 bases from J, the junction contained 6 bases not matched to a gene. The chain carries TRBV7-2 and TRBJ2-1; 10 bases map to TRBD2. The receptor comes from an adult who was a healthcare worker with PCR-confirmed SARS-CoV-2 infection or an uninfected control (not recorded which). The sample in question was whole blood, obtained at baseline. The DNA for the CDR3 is TGTGCCAGCAGCTTAGTTGTCGCTAGCGGGGGCTCCTACAATGAGCAGTTCTTC. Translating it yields CASSLVVASGGSYNEQFF.